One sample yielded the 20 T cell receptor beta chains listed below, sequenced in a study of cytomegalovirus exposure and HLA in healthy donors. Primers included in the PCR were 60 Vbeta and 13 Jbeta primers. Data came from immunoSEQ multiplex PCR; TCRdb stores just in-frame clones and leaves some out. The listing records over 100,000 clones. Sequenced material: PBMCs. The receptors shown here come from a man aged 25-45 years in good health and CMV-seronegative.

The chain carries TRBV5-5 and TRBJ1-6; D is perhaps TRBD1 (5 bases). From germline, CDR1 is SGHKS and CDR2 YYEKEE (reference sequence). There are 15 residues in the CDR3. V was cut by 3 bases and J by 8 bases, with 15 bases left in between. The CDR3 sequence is CASSWDRGEDSPLHF. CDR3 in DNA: TGTGCCAGCAGCTGGGACCGGGGGGAGGATTCACCCCTCCACTTT. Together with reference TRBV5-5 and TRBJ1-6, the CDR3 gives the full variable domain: DAGVTQSPTHLIKTRGQQVTLRCSPISGHKSVSWYQQVLGQGPQFIFQYYEKEERGRGNFPDRFSARQFPNYSSELNVNALLLGDSALYLCASSWDRGEDSPLHFGNGTRLTVT.

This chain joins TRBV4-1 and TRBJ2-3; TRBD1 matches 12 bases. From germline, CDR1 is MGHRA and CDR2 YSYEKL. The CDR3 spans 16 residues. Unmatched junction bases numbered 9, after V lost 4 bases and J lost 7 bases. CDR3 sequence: CASSRSPGQGAYTQYF. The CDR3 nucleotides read TGCGCCAGCAGCCGTTCCCCGGGACAGGGGGCATATACGCAGTATTTT.

The CDR3 region has the DNA TGTGCCAGCTCACCCCCAACAGGGGCGAACACTGAAGCTTTCTTT. The encoded protein is CASSPPTGANTEAFF. This chain joins TRBV18 and TRBJ1-1; 7 bases match TRBD1. Germline CDR1 KGHSH, CDR2 LQKENI. This CDR3 spans 15 amino acids. After removal of 3 bases from V and 1 base from J, the junction contained 5 bases not matched to a gene.

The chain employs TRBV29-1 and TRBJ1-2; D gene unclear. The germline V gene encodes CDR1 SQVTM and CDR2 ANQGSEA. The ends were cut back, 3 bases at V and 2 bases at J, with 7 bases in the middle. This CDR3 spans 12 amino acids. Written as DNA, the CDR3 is TGCAGCGTTGACAGGCTGAACTATGGCTACACCTTC. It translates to CSVDRLNYGYTF.

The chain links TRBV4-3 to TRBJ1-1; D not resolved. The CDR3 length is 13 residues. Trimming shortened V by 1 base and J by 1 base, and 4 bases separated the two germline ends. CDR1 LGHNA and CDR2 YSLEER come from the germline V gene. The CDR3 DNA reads TGCGCCAGCAGCCAAGGCAGGAACACTGAAGCTTTCTTT. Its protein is CASSQGRNTEAFF.

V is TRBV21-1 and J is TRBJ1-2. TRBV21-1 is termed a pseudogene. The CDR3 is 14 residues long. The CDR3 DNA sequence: TGTGCCAGCAGCACTATCCGGGTGTACTATGGCTACACCTTC. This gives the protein CASSTIRVYYGYTF.

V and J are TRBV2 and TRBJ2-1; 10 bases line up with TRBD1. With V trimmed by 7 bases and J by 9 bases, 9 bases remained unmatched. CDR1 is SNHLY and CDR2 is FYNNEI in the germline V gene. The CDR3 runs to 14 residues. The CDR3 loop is CASKWDRGKGEQFF. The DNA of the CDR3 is TGTGCCAGCAAGTGGGACAGGGGTAAGGGTGAGCAGTTCTTC.

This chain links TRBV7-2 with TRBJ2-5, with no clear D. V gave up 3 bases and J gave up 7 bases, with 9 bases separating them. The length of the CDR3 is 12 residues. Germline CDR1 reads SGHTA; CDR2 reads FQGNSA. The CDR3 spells CASSFSPGTQYF. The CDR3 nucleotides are TGTGCCAGCAGCTTTAGCCCGGGGACCCAGTACTTC.

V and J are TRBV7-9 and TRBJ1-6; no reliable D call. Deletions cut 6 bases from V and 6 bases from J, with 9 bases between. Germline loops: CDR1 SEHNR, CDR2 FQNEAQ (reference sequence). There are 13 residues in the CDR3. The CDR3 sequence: CASRGLRNSPLHF. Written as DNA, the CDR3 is TGTGCCAGCAGGGGCCTCCGTAATTCACCCCTCCACTTT.

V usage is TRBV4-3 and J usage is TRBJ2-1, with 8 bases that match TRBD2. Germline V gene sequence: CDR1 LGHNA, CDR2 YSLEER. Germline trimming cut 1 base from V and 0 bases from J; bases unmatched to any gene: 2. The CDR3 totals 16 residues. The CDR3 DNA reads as TGCGCCAGCAGCCAAGGGGCGGGGGGCTCCTACAATGAGCAGTTCTTC. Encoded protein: CASSQGAGGSYNEQFF.

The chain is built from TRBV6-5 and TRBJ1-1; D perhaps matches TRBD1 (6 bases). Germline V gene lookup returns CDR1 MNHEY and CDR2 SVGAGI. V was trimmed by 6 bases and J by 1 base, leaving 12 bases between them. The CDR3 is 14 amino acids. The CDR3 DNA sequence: TGTGCCAGCAGGGTACAGGGACCGAACACTGAAGCTTTCTTT. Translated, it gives CASRVQGPNTEAFF.

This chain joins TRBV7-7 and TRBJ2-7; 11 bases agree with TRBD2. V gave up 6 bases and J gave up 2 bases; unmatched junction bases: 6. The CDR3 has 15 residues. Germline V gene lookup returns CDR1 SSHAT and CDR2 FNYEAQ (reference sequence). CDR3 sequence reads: CASSPSSGGPYEQYF. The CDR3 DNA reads TGTGCCAGCAGTCCCTCTAGCGGGGGGCCCTACGAGCAGTACTTC.

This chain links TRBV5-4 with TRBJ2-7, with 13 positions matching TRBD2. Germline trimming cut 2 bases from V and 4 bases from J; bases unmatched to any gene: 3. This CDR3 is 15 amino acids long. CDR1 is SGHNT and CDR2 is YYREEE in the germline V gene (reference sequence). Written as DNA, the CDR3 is TGTGCCAGCAGCTTCGGGACTAGCGGGGATTACGAGCAGTACTTC. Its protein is CASSFGTSGDYEQYF.

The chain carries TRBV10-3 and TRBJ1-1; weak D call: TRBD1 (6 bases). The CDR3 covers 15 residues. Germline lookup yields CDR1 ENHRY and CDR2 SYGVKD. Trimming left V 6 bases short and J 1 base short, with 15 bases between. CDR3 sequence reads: CAISRTGQKNTEAFF. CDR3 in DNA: TGTGCCATCAGCCGCACGGGACAAAAGAACACTGAAGCTTTCTTT.

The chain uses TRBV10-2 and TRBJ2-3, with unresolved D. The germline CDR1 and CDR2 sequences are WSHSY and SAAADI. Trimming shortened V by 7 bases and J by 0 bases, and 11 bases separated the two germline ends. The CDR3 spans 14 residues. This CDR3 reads CASKWRSSTDTQYF. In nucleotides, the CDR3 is TGCGCCAGCAAATGGCGGTCTAGCACAGATACGCAGTATTTT.

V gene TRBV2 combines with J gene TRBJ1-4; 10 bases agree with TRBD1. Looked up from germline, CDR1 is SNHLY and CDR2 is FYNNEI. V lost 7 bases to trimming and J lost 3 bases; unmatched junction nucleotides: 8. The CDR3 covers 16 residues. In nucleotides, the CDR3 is TGTGCCAGCACCTTCGGACAGGGGGGTTCTAATGAAAAACTGTTTTTT. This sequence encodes CASTFGQGGSNEKLFF.

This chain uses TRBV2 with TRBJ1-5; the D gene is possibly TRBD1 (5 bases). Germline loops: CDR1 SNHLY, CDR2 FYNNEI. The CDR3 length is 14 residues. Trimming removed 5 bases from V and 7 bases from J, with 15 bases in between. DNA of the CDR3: TGTGCCAGCAGTCCCGACAGCGCAGGGCAGCCCCAGCATTTT. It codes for CASSPDSAGQPQHF. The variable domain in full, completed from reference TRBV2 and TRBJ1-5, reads EPEVTQTPSHQVTQMGQEVILRCVPISNHLYFYWYRQILGQKVEFLVSFYNNEISEKSEIFDDQFSVERPDGSNFTLKIRSTKLEDSAMYFCASSPDSAGQPQHFGDGTRLSIL.

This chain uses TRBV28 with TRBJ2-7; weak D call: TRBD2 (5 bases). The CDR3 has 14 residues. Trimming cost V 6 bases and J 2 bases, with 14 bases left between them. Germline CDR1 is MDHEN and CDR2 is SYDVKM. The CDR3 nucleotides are TGTGCCAGCAGGTGGAGAGGGAAGGCCTACGAGCAGTACTTC. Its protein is CASRWRGKAYEQYF.

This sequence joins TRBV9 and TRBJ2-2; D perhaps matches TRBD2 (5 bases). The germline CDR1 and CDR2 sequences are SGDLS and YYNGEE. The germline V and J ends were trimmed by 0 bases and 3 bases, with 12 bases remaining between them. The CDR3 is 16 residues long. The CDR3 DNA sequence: TGTGCCAGCAGCGTAGGGACGAGGCGGGACACCGGGGAGCTGTTTTTT. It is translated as CASSVGTRRDTGELFF.

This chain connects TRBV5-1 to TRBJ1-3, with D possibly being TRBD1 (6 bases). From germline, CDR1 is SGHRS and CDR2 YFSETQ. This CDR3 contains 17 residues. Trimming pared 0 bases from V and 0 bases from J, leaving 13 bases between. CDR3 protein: CASSLVGGSFSGNTIYF. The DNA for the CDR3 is TGCGCCAGCAGCTTGGTTGGGGGCTCCTTCTCTGGAAACACCATATATTTT.